Listed below are T cell receptor beta chains from one sample, sequenced in a study of shared clonotypes between healthy human individuals. TCRdb's table, derived via immunoSEQ multiplex PCR, lists solely in-frame clones and lacks some. In the table there are about 480,000 clones, about 75% of which are singletons. Sequencing was done on a sample of PBMCs. Receptors were obtained from a woman between 40 and 50 years old in good health. Some clones in this sample may be carry-over from other donors' samples. Both conserved end residues are part of each CDR3. Each record gives: D gene, clone size, V gene, J gene, CDR3 protein, CDR3 DNA. The D gene is left open where the match is weak. Size tells how often a clone was seen (once, few, many) or the class of an expanded clone, and some rows leave it out.

D: TRBD1
size: NA
V: TRBV5-7
J: TRBJ2-7
CDR3: CASSLEGQGYHEQYF
DNA: TGTGCCAGCAGCTTGGAGGGACAGGGGTACCACGAGCAGTACTTC

D: NA
size: NA
V: TRBV7-9
J: TRBJ1-1
CDR3: CASSFIENTEAFF
DNA: TGTGCCAGCAGTTTCATAGAGAACACTGAAGCTTTCTTT

D: NA
size: many
V: TRBV5-1
J: TRBJ2-6
CDR3: CASSLATGANVLTF
DNA: TGCGCCAGCAGCCTAGCTACCGGGGCCAACGTCCTGACTTTC

D: NA
size: many
V: TRBV14
J: TRBJ1-4
CDR3: CASSQVIEKLFF
DNA: TGTGCCAGCAGCCAAGTAATCGAAAAACTGTTTTTT

D: NA
size: NA
V: TRBV10-3
J: TRBJ2-5
CDR3: CAISEGRGLQETQYF
DNA: TGTGCCATCAGTGAGGGCCGGGGACTCCAAGAGACCCAGTACTTC

D: NA
size: NA
V: TRBV4-3
J: TRBJ1-2
CDR3: CASSQDWNGNYGYTF
DNA: TGCGCCAGCAGCCAAGATTGGAACGGCAACTATGGCTACACCTTC

D: NA
size: NA
V: TRBV6-5
J: TRBJ1-2
CDR3: CASSYGVGYGYTF
DNA: TGTGCCAGCAGTTACGGGGTGGGCTATGGCTACACCTTC

D: TRBD2
size: NA
V: TRBV9
J: TRBJ2-1
CDR3: CASSASGTSGYNEQFF
DNA: TGTGCCAGCAGCGCCTCAGGGACTAGCGGGTACAATGAGCAGTTCTTC

D: NA
size: NA
V: TRBV30
J: TRBJ2-7
CDR3: CAWRESSYEQYF
DNA: TGTGCCTGGAGGGAGAGCTCCTACGAGCAGTACTTC

D: NA
size: NA
V: TRBV9
J: TRBJ1-3
CDR3: CASSARGASGNTIYF
DNA: TGTGCCAGCAGCGCAAGGGGGGCCTCTGGAAACACCATATATTTT

D: TRBD2
size: NA
V: TRBV28
J: TRBJ2-2
CDR3: CASQDNVREGRGGELFF
DNA: TGTGCCAGCCAAGACAATGTTAGGGAGGGCCGTGGCGGGGAGCTGTTTTTT

D: NA
size: NA
V: TRBV27
J: TRBJ2-3
CDR3: CASSLSSNTDTQYF
DNA: TGTGCCAGCAGTTTATCGTCCAACACAGATACGCAGTATTTT

D: NA
size: NA
V: TRBV28
J: TRBJ2-7
CDR3: CASSGTTTYEQYF
DNA: TGTGCCAGCAGTGGGACAACTACCTACGAGCAGTACTTC

D: NA
size: many
V: TRBV7-3
J: TRBJ2-2
CDR3: CASSLKDTGELFF
DNA: TGTGCCAGCAGCTTAAAGGACACCGGGGAGCTGTTTTTT

D: NA
size: NA
V: TRBV5-4
J: TRBJ2-1
CDR3: CASGRTHNEQFF
DNA: TGTGCCAGCGGGAGGACCCACAATGAGCAGTTCTTC

D: TRBD1
size: NA
V: TRBV7-3
J: TRBJ1-2
CDR3: CASSSILGGAFGYTF
DNA: TGTGCCAGCAGCTCAATCTTAGGGGGCGCATTTGGCTACACCTTC

D: NA
size: few
V: TRBV2
J: TRBJ2-2
CDR3: CASRGNTGELFF
DNA: TGTGCCAGCAGGGGGAACACCGGGGAGCTGTTTTTT

D: TRBD2
size: NA
V: TRBV28
J: TRBJ2-7
CDR3: CASRGSGSLQYF
DNA: TGTGCCAGCAGGGGTAGCGGGAGTTTGCAGTACTTC

D: NA
size: few
V: TRBV11-1
J: TRBJ1-3
CDR3: CASSSSRDSGNTIYF
DNA: TGTGCCAGCAGCTCCTCCCGGGACTCTGGAAACACCATATATTTT

D: TRBD2
size: NA
V: TRBV19
J: TRBJ2-1
CDR3: CASSWGEGSNEQFF
DNA: TGTGCCAGTAGTTGGGGGGAGGGATCCAATGAGCAGTTCTTC

D: TRBD1
size: NA
V: TRBV10-3
J: TRBJ2-7
CDR3: CAISAGQGGEQYF
DNA: TGTGCCATCAGTGCCGGACAGGGGGGCGAGCAGTACTTC

D: NA
size: once
V: TRBV6-1
J: TRBJ2-5
CDR3: CASSGTGNFETQYF
DNA: TGTGCCAGCAGTGGTACAGGGAATTTCGAGACCCAGTACTTC

D: NA
size: NA
V: TRBV15
J: TRBJ2-1
CDR3: CATSRDSKAKGLKGNEQFF
DNA: TGTGCCACCAGCAGAGATTCGAAGGCGAAGGGATTGAAGGGGAATGAGCAGTTCTTC

D: TRBD1
size: NA
V: TRBV5-4
J: TRBJ2-2
CDR3: CASEQGKGQNTGELFF
DNA: TGTGCCAGCGAACAGGGGAAAGGCCAGAACACCGGGGAGCTGTTTTTT

D: NA
size: NA
V: TRBV27
J: TRBJ1-5
CDR3: CASSPGGTADSNQPQHF
DNA: TGTGCCAGCAGCCCCGGAGGGACCGCAGATAGCAATCAGCCCCAGCATTTT

D: NA
size: NA
V: TRBV5-6
J: TRBJ2-2
CDR3: CASSWRSRIGELFF
DNA: TGTGCCAGCAGCTGGAGGTCCAGGATCGGGGAGCTGTTTTTT

D: NA
size: NA
V: TRBV6-5
J: TRBJ2-4
CDR3: CASSYSGFTKNIQYF
DNA: TGTGCCAGCAGTTACTCAGGGTTCACCAAAAACATTCAGTACTTC